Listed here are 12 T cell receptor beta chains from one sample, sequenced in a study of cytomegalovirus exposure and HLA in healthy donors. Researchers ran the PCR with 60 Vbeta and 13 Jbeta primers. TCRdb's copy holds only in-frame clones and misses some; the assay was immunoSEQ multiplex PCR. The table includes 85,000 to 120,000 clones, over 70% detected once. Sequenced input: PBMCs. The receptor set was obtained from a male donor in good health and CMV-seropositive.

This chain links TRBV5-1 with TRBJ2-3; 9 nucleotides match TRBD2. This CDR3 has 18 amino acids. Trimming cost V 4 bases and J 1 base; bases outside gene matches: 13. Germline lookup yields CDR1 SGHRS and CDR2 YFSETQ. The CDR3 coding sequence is TGCGCCAGCAGCCTACGTAGGGTGGTAGCGGGGGGCACAGATACGCAGTATTTT. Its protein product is CASSLRRVVAGGTDTQYF.

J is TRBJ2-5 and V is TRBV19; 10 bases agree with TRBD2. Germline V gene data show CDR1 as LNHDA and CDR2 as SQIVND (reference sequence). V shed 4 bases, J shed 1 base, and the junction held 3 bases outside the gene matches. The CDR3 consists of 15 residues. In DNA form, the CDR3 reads TGTGCCAGTAGTAAACTAGCGGGGTCCCAAGAGACCCAGTACTTC. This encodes CASSKLAGSQETQYF.

The DNA for the CDR3 is TGCGCCAGCAGCCGACAGGGGGCGACTAATGAAAAACTGTTTTTT. This encodes CASSRQGATNEKLFF. V gene TRBV4-3 combines with J gene TRBJ1-4, with 10 bases identical to TRBD1. In germline, CDR1 is LGHNA, CDR2 YSLEER. The V gene end was trimmed by 4 bases and the J gene end by 2 bases; junction bases not matched to a gene: 1. The CDR3 length is 15 residues.

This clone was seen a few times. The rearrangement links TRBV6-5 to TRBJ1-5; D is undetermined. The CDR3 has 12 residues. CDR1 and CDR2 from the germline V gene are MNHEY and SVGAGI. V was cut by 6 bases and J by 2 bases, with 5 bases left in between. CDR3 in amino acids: CASRSGNQPQHF. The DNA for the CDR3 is TGTGCCAGCAGGTCGGGCAATCAGCCCCAGCATTTT.

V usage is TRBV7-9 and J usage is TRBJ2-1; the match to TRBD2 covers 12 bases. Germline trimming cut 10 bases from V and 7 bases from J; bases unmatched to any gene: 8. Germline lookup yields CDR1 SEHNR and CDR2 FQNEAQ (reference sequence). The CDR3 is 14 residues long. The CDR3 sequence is CATVGLAGVNEQFF. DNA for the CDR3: TGTGCCACCGTGGGACTAGCGGGCGTAAATGAGCAGTTCTTC.

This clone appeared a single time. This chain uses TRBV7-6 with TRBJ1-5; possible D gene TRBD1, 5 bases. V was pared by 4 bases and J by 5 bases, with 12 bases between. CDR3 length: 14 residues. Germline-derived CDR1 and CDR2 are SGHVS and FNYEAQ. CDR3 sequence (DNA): TGTGCCAGCAGCTCCAGGATAGGGGATCAGCCCCAGCATTTT. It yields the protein CASSSRIGDQPQHF.

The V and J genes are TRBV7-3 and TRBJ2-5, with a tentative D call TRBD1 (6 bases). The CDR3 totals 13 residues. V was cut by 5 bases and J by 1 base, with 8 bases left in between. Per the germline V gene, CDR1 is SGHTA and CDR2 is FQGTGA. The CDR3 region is CASSRDIQETQYF. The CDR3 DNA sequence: TGTGCCAGCAGCCGGGACATCCAAGAGACCCAGTACTTC. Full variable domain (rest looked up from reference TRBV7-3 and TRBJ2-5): GAGVSQTPSNKVTEKGKYVELRCDPISGHTALYWYRQSLGQGPEFLIYFQGTGAADDSGLPNDRFFAVRPEGSVSTLKIQRTERGDSAVYLCASSRDIQETQYFGPGTRLLVL.

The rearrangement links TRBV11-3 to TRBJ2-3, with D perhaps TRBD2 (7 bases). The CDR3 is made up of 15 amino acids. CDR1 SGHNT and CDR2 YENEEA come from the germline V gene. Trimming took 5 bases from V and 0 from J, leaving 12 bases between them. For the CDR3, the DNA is TGTGCCAGCAGCCCAAGGGGGGGGAGCACAGATACGCAGTATTTT. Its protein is CASSPRGGSTDTQYF.

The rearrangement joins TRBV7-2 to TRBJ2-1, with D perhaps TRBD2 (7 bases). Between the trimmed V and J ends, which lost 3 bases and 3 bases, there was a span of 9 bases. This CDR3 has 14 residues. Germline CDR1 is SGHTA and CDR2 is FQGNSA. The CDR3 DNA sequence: TGTGCCAGCAGCTTGAGGGGGGGCTACAATGAGCAGTTCTTC. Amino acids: CASSLRGGYNEQFF.

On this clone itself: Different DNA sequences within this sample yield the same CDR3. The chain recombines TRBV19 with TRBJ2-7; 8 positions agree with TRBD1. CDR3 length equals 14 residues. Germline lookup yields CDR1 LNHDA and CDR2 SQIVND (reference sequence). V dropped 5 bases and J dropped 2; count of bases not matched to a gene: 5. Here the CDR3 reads CASSPGQGAYEQYF. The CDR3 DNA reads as TGTGCCAGTAGTCCAGGACAGGGAGCCTACGAGCAGTACTTC.

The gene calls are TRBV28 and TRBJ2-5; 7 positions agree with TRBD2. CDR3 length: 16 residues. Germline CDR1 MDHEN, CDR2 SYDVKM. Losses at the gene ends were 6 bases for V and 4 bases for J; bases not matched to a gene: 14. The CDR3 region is CASSISGSGARETQYF. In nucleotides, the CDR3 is TGTGCCAGCAGCATTTCGGGGAGCGGGGCCAGAGAGACCCAGTACTTC.

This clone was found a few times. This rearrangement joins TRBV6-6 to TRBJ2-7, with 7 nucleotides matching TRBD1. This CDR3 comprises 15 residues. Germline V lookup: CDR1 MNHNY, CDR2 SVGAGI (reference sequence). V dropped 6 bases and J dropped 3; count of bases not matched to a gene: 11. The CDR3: CASSSLGTEGYEQYF. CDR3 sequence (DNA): TGTGCCAGCAGCTCACTCGGGACAGAAGGCTACGAGCAGTACTTC.